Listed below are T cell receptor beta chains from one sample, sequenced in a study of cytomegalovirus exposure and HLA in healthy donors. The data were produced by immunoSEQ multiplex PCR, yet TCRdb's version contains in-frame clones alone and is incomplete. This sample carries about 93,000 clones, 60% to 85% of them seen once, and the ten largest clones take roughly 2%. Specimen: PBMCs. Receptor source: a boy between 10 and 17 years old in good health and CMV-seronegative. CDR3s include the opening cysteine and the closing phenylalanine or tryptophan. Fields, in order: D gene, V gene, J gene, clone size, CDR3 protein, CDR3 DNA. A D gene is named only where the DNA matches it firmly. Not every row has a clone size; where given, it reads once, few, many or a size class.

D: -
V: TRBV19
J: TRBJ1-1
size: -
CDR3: CASSSSGRLWPEAFF
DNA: TGTGCCAGTAGTTCCAGTGGCCGTCTCTGGCCTGAAGCTTTCTTT

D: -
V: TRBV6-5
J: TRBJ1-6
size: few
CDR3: CASSYSQTGSNSPLHF
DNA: TGTGCCAGCAGTTACTCACAGACAGGCTCTAATTCACCCCTCCACTTT

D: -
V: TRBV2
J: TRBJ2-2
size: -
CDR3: CAISARGELFF
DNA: TGTGCCATCTCGGCCAGGGGGGAGCTGTTTTTT

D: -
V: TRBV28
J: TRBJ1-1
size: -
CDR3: CATRIIPSDTEAFF
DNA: TGTGCCACCCGTATAATTCCTTCGGACACTGAAGCTTTCTTT

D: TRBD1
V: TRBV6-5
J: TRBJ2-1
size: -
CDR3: CASSPGGAGSGEQFF
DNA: TGTGCCAGCAGTCCAGGGGGCGCGGGGTCTGGTGAGCAGTTCTTC

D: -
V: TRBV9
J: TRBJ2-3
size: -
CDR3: CASTHGGKGTDTQYF
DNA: TGTGCCAGCACCCACGGGGGTAAGGGCACAGATACGCAGTATTTT

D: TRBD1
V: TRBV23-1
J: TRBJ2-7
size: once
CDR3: CASSFRDRGYEQYF
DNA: TGCGCCAGCAGCTTTAGGGACAGGGGGTACGAGCAGTACTTC

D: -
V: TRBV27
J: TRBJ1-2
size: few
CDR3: CASSPGGSYGYTF
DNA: TGTGCCAGCAGTCCCGGCGGGTCCTATGGCTACACCTTC

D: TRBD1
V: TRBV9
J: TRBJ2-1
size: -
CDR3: CASSTSGTGAYNEQFF
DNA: TGTGCCAGCAGCACCTCCGGGACAGGGGCATACAATGAGCAGTTCTTC

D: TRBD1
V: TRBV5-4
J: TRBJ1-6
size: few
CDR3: CASSPVQGRNSPLHF
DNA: TGTGCCAGCAGCCCGGTACAGGGGCGTAATTCACCCCTCCACTTT

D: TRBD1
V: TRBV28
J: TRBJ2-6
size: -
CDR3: CASRTGTVSSGANVLTF
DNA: TGTGCCAGCAGAACCGGGACAGTCAGCTCTGGGGCCAACGTCCTGACTTTC

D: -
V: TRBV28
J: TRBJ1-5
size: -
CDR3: CASSSDRYSNQPQHF
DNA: TGTGCCAGCAGCTCTGACAGGTATAGCAATCAGCCCCAGCATTTT

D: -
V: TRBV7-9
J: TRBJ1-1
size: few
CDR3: CASSPPMNTEAFF
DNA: TGTGCCAGCAGCCCGCCTATGAACACTGAAGCTTTCTTT

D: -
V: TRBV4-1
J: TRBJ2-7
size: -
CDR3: CASSQGQGTIYERYF
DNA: TGCGCCAGCAGCCAAGGGCAGGGGACGATCTACGAGCGGTACTTC

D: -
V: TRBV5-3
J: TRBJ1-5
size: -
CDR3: CARSSPRIRGQPQHF
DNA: TGTGCCAGAAGCTCCCCCAGGATCAGGGGTCAGCCCCAGCATTTT

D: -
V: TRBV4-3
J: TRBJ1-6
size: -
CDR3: CASSQGRGGPNSPLHF
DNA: TGCGCCAGCAGCCAAGGTAGGGGGGGGCCTAATTCACCCCTCCACTTT

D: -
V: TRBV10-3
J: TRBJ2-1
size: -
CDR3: CAISASQGTGQFF
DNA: TGTGCCATCAGTGCTTCGCAGGGTACAGGGCAGTTCTTC

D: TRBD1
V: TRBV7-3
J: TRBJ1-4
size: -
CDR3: CASSLTGQGDEKLFF
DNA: TGTGCCAGCAGCTTAACAGGACAGGGTGATGAAAAACTGTTTTTT

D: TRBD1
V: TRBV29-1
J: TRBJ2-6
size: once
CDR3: CSVEDREPSGANVLTF
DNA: TGCAGCGTGGAGGACAGGGAACCCTCTGGGGCCAACGTCCTGACTTTC

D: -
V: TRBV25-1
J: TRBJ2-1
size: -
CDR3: CASSETREQFF
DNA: TGTGCCAGCAGTGAAACCCGGGAGCAGTTCTTC

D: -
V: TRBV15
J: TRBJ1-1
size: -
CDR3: CATSRDRLNTEAFF
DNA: TGTGCCACCAGCAGAGACCGGTTGAACACTGAAGCTTTCTTT

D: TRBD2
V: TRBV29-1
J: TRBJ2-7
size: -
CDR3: CSVDTSGGLYEQYF
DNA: TGCAGCGTTGATACTAGCGGGGGCCTCTACGAGCAGTACTTC

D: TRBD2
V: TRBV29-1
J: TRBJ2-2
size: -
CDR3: CSGGLAGGGELFF
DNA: TGCAGCGGGGGACTAGCGGGAGGCGGGGAGCTGTTTTTT

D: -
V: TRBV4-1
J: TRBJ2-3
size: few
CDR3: CASSQGAGLAFAQYF
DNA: TGCGCCAGCAGCCAAGGGGCGGGTCTAGCGTTTGCGCAGTATTTT

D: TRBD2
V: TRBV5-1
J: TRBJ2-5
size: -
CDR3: CASGIAGGQETQYF
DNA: TGCGCCAGCGGGATAGCGGGGGGCCAAGAGACCCAGTACTTC

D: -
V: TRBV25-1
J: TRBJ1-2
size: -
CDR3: CASSEGGRSYGYTF
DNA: TGTGCCAGCAGTGAGGGGGGACGCTCTTATGGCTACACCTTC

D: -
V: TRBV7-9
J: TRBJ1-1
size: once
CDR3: CASSGLGRRTEAFF
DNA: TGTGCCAGCAGCGGGTTGGGGAGGCGGACTGAAGCTTTCTTT

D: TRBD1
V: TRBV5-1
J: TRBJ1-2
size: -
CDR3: CASSPGGEGYTF
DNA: TGCGCCAGCAGCCCAGGGGGAGAGGGCTACACCTTC

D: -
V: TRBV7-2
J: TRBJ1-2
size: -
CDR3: CASSPEGDYGYTF
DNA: TGTGCCAGCAGCCCTGAAGGGGACTATGGCTACACCTTC

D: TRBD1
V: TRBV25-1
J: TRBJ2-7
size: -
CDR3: CASSPTDRVAYEQYF
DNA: TGTGCCAGCAGTCCTACGGACAGGGTGGCCTACGAGCAGTACTTC

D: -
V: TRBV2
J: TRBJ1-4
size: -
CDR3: CASSARQGTNEKLFF
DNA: TGTGCCAGCAGTGCCCGACAAGGAACTAATGAAAAACTGTTTTTT

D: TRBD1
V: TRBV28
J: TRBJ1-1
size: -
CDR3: CASSPTGVGPEAFF
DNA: TGTGCCAGCAGTCCCACAGGGGTCGGGCCTGAAGCTTTCTTT

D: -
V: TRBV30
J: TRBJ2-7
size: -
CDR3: CAWSADTYYEQYF
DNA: TGTGCCTGGAGTGCGGACACTTACTACGAGCAGTACTTC

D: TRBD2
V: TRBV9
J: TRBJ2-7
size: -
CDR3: CASSVALAGEYEQYF
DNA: TGTGCCAGCAGCGTAGCGCTAGCGGGAGAGTACGAGCAGTACTTC

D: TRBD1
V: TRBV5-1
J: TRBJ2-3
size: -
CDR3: CASSLEGTGEWDTQYF
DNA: TGCGCCAGCAGCTTGGAAGGGACAGGGGAATGGGATACGCAGTATTTT

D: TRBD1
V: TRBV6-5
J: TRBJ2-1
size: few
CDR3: CASSYGTRGLNEQFF
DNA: TGTGCCAGCAGTTACGGTACCAGGGGGTTGAATGAGCAGTTCTTC

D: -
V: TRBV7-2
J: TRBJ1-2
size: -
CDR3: CASSAGRVGYTF
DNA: TGTGCCAGCAGCGCCGGGAGAGTTGGCTACACCTTC

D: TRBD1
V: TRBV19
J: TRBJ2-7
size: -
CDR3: CASSQGQSYEQYF
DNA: TGTGCCAGTAGTCAGGGACAGTCCTACGAGCAGTACTTC

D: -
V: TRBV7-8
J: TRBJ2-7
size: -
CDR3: CASSRRGYEQYF
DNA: TGTGCCAGCAGCCGCCGGGGCTACGAGCAGTACTTC

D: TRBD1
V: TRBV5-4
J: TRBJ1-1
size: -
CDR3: CASSFRQGVNTEAFF
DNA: TGTGCCAGCAGCTTCCGACAGGGGGTAAACACTGAAGCTTTCTTT

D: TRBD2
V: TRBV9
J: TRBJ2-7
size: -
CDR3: CASSVTSGSYEQYF
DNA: TGTGCCAGCAGCGTAACTAGCGGCTCCTACGAGCAGTACTTC

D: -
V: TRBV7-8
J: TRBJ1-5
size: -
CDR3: CASSLRFQEGNQPQHF
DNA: TGTGCCAGCAGCTTAAGGTTTCAGGAAGGCAATCAGCCCCAGCATTTT

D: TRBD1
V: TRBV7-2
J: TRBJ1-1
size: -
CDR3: CASSLVQGGTEAFF
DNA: TGTGCCAGCAGCTTAGTACAGGGGGGCACTGAAGCTTTCTTT

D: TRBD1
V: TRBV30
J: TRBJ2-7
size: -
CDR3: CAWSVRRQGTAWASYEQYF
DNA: TGTGCCTGGAGTGTACGGAGACAGGGAACAGCGTGGGCCTCCTACGAGCAGTACTTC

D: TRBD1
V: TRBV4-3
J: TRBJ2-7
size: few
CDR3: CASSPGGPYEQYF
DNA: TGCGCCAGCAGCCCAGGGGGTCCCTACGAGCAGTACTTC

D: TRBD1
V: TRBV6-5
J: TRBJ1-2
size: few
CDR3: CASSTGGVYGYTF
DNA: TGTGCCAGCAGTACAGGGGGCGTCTATGGCTACACCTTC

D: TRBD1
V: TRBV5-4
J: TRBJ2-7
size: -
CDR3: CASSLRTGYEQYF
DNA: TGTGCCAGCAGCTTACGGACAGGCTACGAGCAGTACTTC

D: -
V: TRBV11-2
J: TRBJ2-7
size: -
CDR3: CASSLVLTATYEQYF
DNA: TGTGCCAGCAGCTTAGTACTAACGGCAACCTACGAGCAGTACTTC

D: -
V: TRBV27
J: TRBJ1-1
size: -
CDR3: CASSLGRQAFF
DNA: TGTGCCAGCAGCCTCGGACGACAGGCTTTCTTT

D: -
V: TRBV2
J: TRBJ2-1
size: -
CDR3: CASQGNNEQFF
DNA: TGTGCCAGCCAGGGAAACAATGAGCAGTTCTTC

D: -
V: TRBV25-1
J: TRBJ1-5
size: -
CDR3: CASSEYAGDDQPQHF
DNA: TGTGCCAGCAGTGAATATGCGGGGGACGATCAGCCCCAGCATTTT

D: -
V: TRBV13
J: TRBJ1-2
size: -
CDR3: CASSLPAGNYGYTF
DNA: TGTGCCAGCAGCTTACCCGCAGGGAACTATGGCTACACCTTC

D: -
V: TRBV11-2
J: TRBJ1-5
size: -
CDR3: CASSLDSGEGQPQHF
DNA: TGTGCCAGCAGCTTAGATTCAGGGGAGGGTCAGCCCCAGCATTTT